Listed here are 23 T cell receptor beta chains from one sample, sequenced in a study of human T cells and chemical hapten exposure. TCRdb re-derived calls from the RACE reads in MiXCR, one entry per CDR3 protein. Altogether 180,000 or so distinct CDR3 sequences are present, around 15% being singletons, with the ten largest covering 1.7%. Time point in this sample: patch test 1, 2 weeks after DPC sensitization. Treatment specified: therapeutic diphenylcyclopropenone sensitization with weekly scalp DPC. Material: whole blood, obtained in connection with sensitization to the hapten diphenylcyclopropenone (DPC). The receptor source for this set is a woman in her 30s with alopecia areata. Some clones in this sample may be carry-over from other donors' samples.

This clonotype was counted between two and nine times. The chain employs TRBV2 and TRBJ1-1; unclear D gene. The germline gives CDR1 SNHLY, CDR2 FYNNEI. Trimming left V 1 base short and J 3 bases short, with 6 bases between. The CDR3 runs to 13 residues. The CDR3: CASSEGGYTEAFF. Here the CDR3 DNA reads TGTGCCAGCAGTGAAGGGGGTTACACTGAAGCTTTCTTT.

In its sample, this clonotype was seen a few times. The CDR3 bases are TGTGCCTGGAGTGGGCTAGCGGGGGTTTCCGAGCAGTACTTC. It codes for CAWSGLAGVSEQYF. The rearrangement links TRBV30 to TRBJ2-7; 10 bases line up with TRBD2. Germline assignment: CDR1 GTSNPN and CDR2 SVGIG (reference sequence). This CDR3 is 14 amino acids long. V lost 1 base, J lost 6 bases, and 6 bases stayed unmatched.

The rearrangement links TRBV27 to TRBJ2-7; tentative D call: TRBD2 (5 bases). Germline CDR1 is MNHEY and CDR2 is SMNVEV (reference sequence). The length of the CDR3 is 12 residues. The ends were cut back, 3 bases at V and 7 bases at J, with 10 bases in the middle. As DNA, the CDR3 is TGTGCCAGCAGTTTTATGGGCGGGGAGCAGTACTTC. Translating it yields CASSFMGGEQYF.

This clonotype has a count of ten or more. The gene calls are TRBV20-1 and TRBJ2-1; D ambiguous. Looked up from germline, CDR1 is DFQATT and CDR2 is SNEGSKA (reference sequence). V shed 0 bases and J shed 0 bases, with 12 bases lying between them. The CDR3 is 16 residues long. The CDR3 DNA sequence: TGCAGTGCTAGAGATGGTGAAACGAGCTCCTACAATGAGCAGTTCTTC. This gives the protein CSARDGETSSYNEQFF.

The chain couples TRBV12-3 or TRBV12-4 to TRBJ2-2, with 7 bases fitting TRBD1. The CDR3 consists of 15 residues. V trimming: 2 bases; J trimming: 6 bases; junction bases outside the gene matches: 6. The CDR3 DNA follows: TGTGCCAGCAGTTTAAGCCAGGGGGTTGCCGGGGAGCTGTTTTTT. This sequence encodes CASSLSQGVAGELFF.

This clonotype has ten or more counts. The V gene is TRBV10-3, the J gene TRBJ1-1; D is unresolved. This CDR3 has 12 amino acids. Germline-derived CDR1 and CDR2 are ENHRY and SYGVKD. Trimming removed 6 bases from V and 7 bases from J, with 12 bases in between. The CDR3 loop is CAIRSGGGEAFF. Written as DNA, the CDR3 is TGTGCCATCAGGTCTGGAGGTGGTGAAGCTTTCTTT.

This clonotype has a handful of counts. CDR3 protein: CASSYGPRPNQPQHF. The DNA of the CDR3 is TGTGCCAGCAGCTACGGCCCAAGGCCTAATCAGCCCCAGCATTTT. The J gene is TRBJ1-5, the V gene TRBV7-3; D remains ambiguous. The CDR3 runs 15 residues. Trimming shortened V by 4 bases and J by 4 bases, and 14 bases separated the two germline ends. Germline V gene data show CDR1 as SGHTA and CDR2 as FQGTGA.

This clonotype was counted only a few times. This chain uses TRBV20-1 with TRBJ2-7; TRBD2 is a possible D gene (6 bases). V gave up 6 bases and J gave up 5 bases, with 20 bases separating them. There are 14 residues in the CDR3. Germline V gives CDR1 DFQATT, CDR2 SNEGSKA (reference sequence). The CDR3 sequence: CSAYPGGRQDEQYF. In DNA form, the CDR3 reads TGCAGTGCCTACCCTGGAGGGAGGCAGGACGAGCAGTACTTC.

V is TRBV28 and J is TRBJ2-7; D gene unclear. Germline V gene sequence: CDR1 MDHEN, CDR2 SYDVKM. V was clipped by 7 bases and J by 2 bases, with 21 bases between them. CDR3 size: 16 residues. CDR3 region: CASTPDATPTTYEQYF. The CDR3 nucleotides are TGTGCCAGCACTCCCGATGCCACACCCACAACCTACGAGCAGTACTTC. The full variable domain, with the rest looked up from reference TRBV28 and TRBJ2-7, is DVKVTQSSRYLVKRTGEKVFLECVQDMDHENMFWYRQDPGLGLRLIYFSYDVKMKEKGDIPEGYSVSREKKERFSLILESASTNQTSMYLCASTPDATPTTYEQYFGPGTRLTVT.

In its sample, this clonotype was seen many times. The chain is built from TRBV7-2 and TRBJ2-7; TRBD1 agrees at 10 bases. Looked up from germline, CDR1 is SGHTA and CDR2 is FQGNSA. V gave up 5 bases and J gave up 4 bases; unmatched junction bases: 11. The CDR3 loop spans 16 amino acids. The CDR3 is CASSPRRGQGKYEQYF. Here the CDR3 DNA reads TGTGCCAGCAGCCCGAGGAGGGGACAGGGGAAGTACGAGCAGTACTTC.

This clonotype was found a few times. The gene calls are TRBV7-9 and TRBJ1-4; unclear D gene. Germline CDR1 is SEHNR and CDR2 is FQNEAQ (reference sequence). The CDR3 runs to 15 residues. V lost 3 bases, J lost 3 bases, and 11 bases lay in between. CDR3 loop: CASSFGASANEKLFF. The CDR3 DNA follows: TGTGCCAGCAGCTTCGGCGCCTCGGCTAATGAAAAACTGTTTTTT.

The chain links TRBV7-2 to TRBJ1-4, with D maybe TRBD1 (5 bases). The V end was cut by 6 bases, the J end by 8 bases, with 19 bases between. This CDR3 spans 15 amino acids. Germline CDR1 and CDR2: SGHTA and FQGNSA. CDR3 sequence: CASSSAGPPGEKLFF. The CDR3 nucleotides read TGTGCCAGCAGTAGTGCAGGGCCCCCGGGGGAAAAACTGTTTTTT.

This clonotype was seen a handful of times. CDR3 sequence reads: CASAEGTVYEQYF. The CDR3 region has the DNA TGTGCCAGCGCCGAGGGCACTGTTTACGAGCAGTACTTC. The chain combines TRBV5-5 with TRBJ2-7, with a possible D match to TRBD2 (5 bases). V lost 7 bases to trimming and J lost 4 bases, with 15 bases between them. The germline gives CDR1 SGHKS, CDR2 YYEKEE (reference sequence). The CDR3 sequence is 13 residues long.

The chain joins TRBV6-6 to TRBJ1-2; D is unclear. CDR3 length: 15 residues. CDR1 and CDR2 from the germline V gene are MNHNY and SVGAGI (reference sequence). Trimming stripped 8 bases from V and 7 bases from J, with 23 bases between. This CDR3 is CASATPDGKTIGYTF. As DNA, the CDR3 is TGTGCCAGCGCAACCCCCGACGGGAAAACGATTGGCTACACCTTC.

In this sample, this clonotype turned up many times. V is TRBV7-8 and J is TRBJ1-1; no reliable D call. V was trimmed by 5 bases and J by 3 bases, leaving 16 bases between them. Germline assignment: CDR1 SGHVS and CDR2 FQNEAQ. This CDR3 is built from 15 residues. CDR3 sequence reads: CASSPKLHRDTEAFF. In DNA form, the CDR3 reads TGTGCCAGCAGCCCAAAACTTCACAGAGACACTGAAGCTTTCTTT.

The chain uses TRBV28 and TRBJ2-7; D is perhaps TRBD1 (5 bases). Germline assignment: CDR1 MDHEN and CDR2 SYDVKM. Trimming took 5 bases from V and 7 from J, leaving 15 bases between them. The length of the CDR3 is 13 residues. The CDR3 loop reads CASSLGQVGEQYF. The CDR3 DNA reads TGTGCCAGCAGTCTGGGGCAAGTCGGAGAGCAGTACTTC.

The rearrangement uses TRBV20-1 and TRBJ2-7; 9 bases agree with TRBD1. J lost 0 bases, V lost 4 bases, and 7 bases had no gene match. Germline V gene sequence: CDR1 DFQATT, CDR2 SNEGSKA (reference sequence). The CDR3 runs 15 residues. The CDR3 bases are TGCAGTGCTAACAACCCGGGACAGGGCTCCTACGAGCAGTACTTC. It yields the protein CSANNPGQGSYEQYF.

This chain connects TRBV4-1 to TRBJ2-3; 7 nucleotides agree with TRBD2. The CDR3 is 16 residues long. V shed 0 bases and J 1 base; nucleotides not matched to a gene: 4. Germline lookup yields CDR1 MGHRA and CDR2 YSYEKL. The CDR3 sequence: CASSQDSSGGTDTQYF. For the CDR3, the DNA is TGCGCCAGCAGCCAAGATTCTAGCGGTGGCACAGATACGCAGTATTTT.

The chain carries TRBV6-4 and TRBJ1-2, with D tentatively TRBD1 (5 bases). The CDR3 runs to 14 residues. The V gene's germline CDR1 is MRHNA and CDR2 SNTAGT. V was shortened by 6 bases and J by 4 bases, with 15 bases between the two germline ends. The CDR3 bases are TGTGCCAGCAGGGACACCTCGGCAGGCTATGGCTACACCTTC. It specifies CASRDTSAGYGYTF.

This clonotype was seen a few times. The chain has TRBV4-3 and TRBJ2-7; D uncertain. The V gene's germline CDR1 is LGHNA and CDR2 YSLEER. V lost 0 bases, J lost 6 bases, and 12 bases lay in between. CDR3 length equals 14 residues. This CDR3 reads CASSQDFGPGEQYF. CDR3 in DNA: TGCGCCAGCAGCCAAGATTTTGGACCGGGCGAGCAGTACTTC.

In this sample, this clonotype turned up a few times. This sequence joins TRBV20-1 and TRBJ2-1; D is unclear. The germline V gene has CDR1 DFQATT and CDR2 SNEGSKA (reference sequence). The CDR3 covers 14 residues. The germline V and J ends were trimmed by 1 base and 5 bases, with 12 bases remaining between them. CDR3 nucleotides: TGCAGTGCTAGAGGACTGAGGTTAGACAATGAGCAGTTCTTC. This translates into CSARGLRLDNEQFF.

The CDR3 reads CAWSVGDNLGGGYTF. Here the CDR3 DNA reads TGTGCCTGGAGTGTAGGGGACAACCTGGGAGGTGGCTACACCTTC. This chain links TRBV30 with TRBJ1-2; D might be TRBD1 (6 bases). Trimming removed 0 bases at V and 7 bases at J, with 18 bases between. Germline V lookup: CDR1 GTSNPN, CDR2 SVGIG (reference sequence). The CDR3 loop spans 15 amino acids.

This chain connects TRBV20-1 to TRBJ1-1; unclear D gene. Trimming shortened V by 2 bases and J by 3 bases, and 22 bases separated the two germline ends. Germline CDR1 and CDR2: DFQATT and SNEGSKA (reference sequence). The CDR3 contains 17 residues. The CDR3 DNA is TGCAGTGCTAGACTACCCCTCGGGGTCGATAGGGACACTGAAGCTTTCTTT. This gives the protein CSARLPLGVDRDTEAFF.